These 28 T cell receptor beta chains originate from one sample sequenced in a study of shared clonotypes between healthy human individuals (dated by TCRdb to about 2020). The method was the immunoSEQ multiplex PCR assay. TCRdb holds this immuneACCESS table with in-frame rearrangements only. Some clones are missing; in checked studies, unresolved V genes explain under half, and the rest has no known cause. The sample records roughly 1 million clones, roughly 70% of which are singletons. Approximately 1.5% of the sample is held by the ten biggest clonotypes. Material for sequencing was memory CD4+ T cells sorted from blood. In light of the paper, this sample's cell subset or site label describes: CD45RA-negative fraction. The source of these receptors is a young man in good health.

The gene calls are TRBV7-9 and TRBJ2-7, with TRBD1 identical over 8 bases. The germline V gene encodes CDR1 SEHNR and CDR2 FQNEAQ (reference sequence). Losses at the gene ends were 6 bases for V and 2 bases for J; bases not matched to a gene: 9. This CDR3 is 15 amino acids long. The CDR3 nucleotides read TGTGCCAGCAGTGGGGACAGGAGAATCCCCTACGAGCAGTACTTC. Its protein is CASSGDRRIPYEQYF.

V is TRBV19 and J is TRBJ2-7, with a possible D match to TRBD1 (6 bases). Between the trimmed V and J ends, which lost 6 bases and 0 bases, there was a span of 15 bases. The CDR3 is made up of 15 amino acids. Germline lookup yields CDR1 LNHDA and CDR2 SQIVND (reference sequence). CDR3 nucleotide sequence: TGTGCCAGTAGCAGGACAGTGCTTTTCTCCTACGAGCAGTACTTC. It yields the protein CASSRTVLFSYEQYF.

The gene calls are TRBV6-1 and TRBJ1-6; TRBD1 agrees at 8 bases. The CDR3 is 15 residues long. Germline lookup yields CDR1 MNHNS and CDR2 SASEGT. Trimming at V came to 3 bases and at J to 7 bases, leaving 5 bases not matched to a gene. The CDR3 DNA reads TGTGCCAGCAGTGAGCCCCAGGGGGCAAATTCACCCCTCCACTTT. It encodes CASSEPQGANSPLHF.

This clone was counted a few times. The chain recombines TRBV6-5 with TRBJ2-1; 7 nucleotides match TRBD1. Losses at the gene ends were 4 bases for V and 6 bases for J; bases not matched to a gene: 6. The CDR3 runs to 14 residues. CDR1 MNHEY and CDR2 SVGAGI come from the germline V gene. The CDR3 DNA reads TGTGCCAGCAGTTCATGGACAGGCTTCAATGAGCAGTTCTTC. Its protein is CASSSWTGFNEQFF.

This clone was recorded only once. The rearrangement joins TRBV6-1 to TRBJ1-2, with D possibly matching TRBD1 (6 bases). In germline, CDR1 is MNHNS, CDR2 SASEGT. CDR3 length: 14 residues. Trimming removed 1 base from V and 6 bases from J, with 12 bases in between. CDR3 protein: CASSEVGQGNGYTF. The CDR3, as DNA: TGTGCCAGCAGTGAAGTCGGGCAGGGGAATGGCTACACCTTC.

J is TRBJ1-6 and V is TRBV13; no reliable D call. Germline V gives CDR1 PRHDT, CDR2 FYEKMQ (reference sequence). The CDR3 totals 13 residues. Between the trimmed V and J ends, which lost 2 bases and 10 bases, there was a span of 9 bases. CDR3 nucleotide sequence: TGTGCCAGCAGCTTATCTGGAAAGTCACCCCTCCACTTT. Its protein product is CASSLSGKSPLHF.

V gene TRBV4-3 combines with J gene TRBJ2-5; weak D call: TRBD1 (5 bases). Germline CDR1 reads LGHNA; CDR2 reads YSLEER. V lost 1 base and J 1 base, leaving 10 bases between the germline ends. The CDR3 runs 15 residues. In nucleotides, the CDR3 is TGCGCCAGCAGCCAAGGATACAGGCTCCAAGAGACCCAGTACTTC. It specifies CASSQGYRLQETQYF.

The rearrangement joins TRBV2 to TRBJ1-2; D unresolved. Germline CDR1 reads SNHLY; CDR2 reads FYNNEI. With 6 bases removed from V and 3 bases from J, the gap between germline ends came to 17 bases. This CDR3 spans 15 amino acids. CDR3 nucleotides: TGTGCCAGCAGCCTCGAAAGTACTAAACACTATGGCTACACCTTC. This codes for CASSLESTKHYGYTF. The full variable domain, its missing parts supplied by reference TRBV2 and TRBJ1-2, is EPEVTQTPSHQVTQMGQEVILRCVPISNHLYFYWYRQILGQKVEFLVSFYNNEISEKSEIFDDQFSVERPDGSNFTLKIRSTKLEDSAMYFCASSLESTKHYGYTFGSGTRLTVV.

The chain couples TRBV5-5 to TRBJ2-1, with a weak D call TRBD1 (5 bases). CDR1 is SGHKS and CDR2 is YYEKEE in the germline V gene (reference sequence). The CDR3 loop spans 15 amino acids. The V and J ends lost 4 bases and 2 bases respectively, with 13 bases between them. CDR3 nucleotide sequence: TGTGCCAGCAGCCCGCTGGACAACCCCTACAATGAGCAGTTCTTC. Translated, it gives CASSPLDNPYNEQFF.

J is TRBJ2-5 and V is TRBV12-5, with 10 bases that match TRBD1. This CDR3 contains 18 residues. J gave up 5 bases and V 0 bases, and 12 bases lay outside the gene matches. Germline assignment: CDR1 LGHNT and CDR2 FRNRAP. The CDR3 DNA reads TGTGCTAGTGGTTTGGTACTCTCGAGACAGGGGGCGTGGGAGACCCAGTACTTC. This translates into CASGLVLSRQGAWETQYF.

The V call is TRBV5-8, the J call TRBJ2-1; either TRBD1 or TRBD2 may fit D (6 bases each). The CDR3 runs to 15 residues. The germline CDR1 and CDR2 sequences are SGHTS and YDEGEE. Deletions cut 1 base from V and 9 bases from J, with 17 bases between. This CDR3 reads CASSLTGGTIGEQFF. CDR3 DNA: TGTGCCAGCAGCTTGACGGGCGGGACAATCGGTGAGCAGTTCTTC. Full variable domain (rest looked up from reference TRBV5-8 and TRBJ2-1): EAGVTQSPTHLIKTRGQQATLRCSPISGHTSVYWYQQALGLGLQFLLWYDEGEERNRGNFPPRFSGRQFPNYSSELNVNALELEDSALYLCASSLTGGTIGEQFFGPGTRLTVL.

This clone was observed a few times. The chain combines TRBV28 with TRBJ1-2; D might be TRBD1 (5 bases). V was shortened by 4 bases and J by 4 bases, with 10 bases between the two germline ends. Germline V CDR1 and CDR2: MDHEN, SYDVKM. There are 13 residues in the CDR3. The DNA for the CDR3 is TGTGCCAGCAGTTACCCGACAGTCTATGGCTACACCTTC. Its protein is CASSYPTVYGYTF.

This clone was recorded only once. This chain uses TRBV28 with TRBJ1-5; tentative D call: TRBD1 (5 bases). Germline V gene sequence: CDR1 MDHEN, CDR2 SYDVKM. The V gene lost 7 bases and the J gene lost 0 bases, with 22 bases spanning the gap. This CDR3 region has 18 residues. This chain's CDR3 is CASTQGGDKLYSNQPQHF. The CDR3 DNA follows: TGTGCCAGCACCCAGGGTGGGGATAAGTTGTATAGCAATCAGCCCCAGCATTTT.

The sample holds one count of this clone. The chain has TRBV2 and TRBJ1-6; D uncertain. The germline V and J ends were trimmed by 6 bases and 0 bases, with 12 bases remaining between them. The CDR3 covers 16 residues. CDR1 and CDR2 from the germline V gene are SNHLY and FYNNEI. The DNA of the CDR3 is TGTGCCAGCAGCCCGGACGCGAGCTCCTATAATTCACCCCTCCACTTT. This sequence encodes CASSPDASSYNSPLHF.

This clone was detected once. The sample carries other DNA sequences with the same CDR3. The chain employs TRBV5-1 and TRBJ1-5; 7 bases are shared with TRBD1. The CDR3 consists of 14 residues. The J segment lost 2 bases and the V segment lost 4 bases, leaving 3 bases of the junction unmatched. CDR1 and CDR2 (germline): SGHRS, YFSETQ. The CDR3 sequence is CASSLGTGNQPQHF. The CDR3 bases are TGCGCCAGCAGCCTCGGGACAGGCAATCAGCCCCAGCATTTT.

CDR3 in amino acids: CASSIQGGGNQPQHF. The CDR3 nucleotides are TGTGCCAGTAGTATACAGGGGGGAGGAAATCAGCCCCAGCATTTT. The chain recombines TRBV19 with TRBJ1-5; TRBD1 matches 7 bases. Germline lookup yields CDR1 LNHDA and CDR2 SQIVND (reference sequence). This CDR3 spans 15 amino acids. V lost 2 bases and J lost 4; bases outside the gene matches: 5.

The rearrangement joins TRBV2 to TRBJ2-2, with TRBD2 matching over 14 bases. The CDR3 length is 16 residues. After removal of 6 bases from V and 6 bases from J, the junction contained 6 bases not matched to a gene. Germline V gene data show CDR1 as SNHLY and CDR2 as FYNNEI. CDR3 nucleotides: TGTGCCAGCAGCCCGCCGGGACTAGCGGGAGCCGGGGAGCTGTTTTTT. This gives the protein CASSPPGLAGAGELFF.

The chain combines TRBV6-4 with TRBJ2-1, with 7 bases identical to TRBD2. Trimming cost V 5 bases and J 2 bases; bases outside gene matches: 9. Looked up from germline, CDR1 is MRHNA and CDR2 is SNTAGT. The CDR3 contains 16 residues. DNA for the CDR3: TGTGCCAGCAGTATCCTCCCCGGGAGGCCCTACAATGAGCAGTTCTTC. It codes for CASSILPGRPYNEQFF.

The chain carries TRBV6-1 and TRBJ2-5; 12 nucleotides line up with TRBD2. J gave up 3 bases and V 8 bases, and 7 bases lay outside the gene matches. This CDR3 has 15 residues. Germline V gives CDR1 MNHNS, CDR2 SASEGT. The CDR3 region is CASGTSGGREETQYF. CDR3 in DNA: TGTGCCAGCGGAACTAGCGGGGGGCGGGAAGAGACCCAGTACTTC.

The DNA for the CDR3 is TGCGCCAGCAGTGAATTCACAGATACGCAGTATTTT. Protein: CASSEFTDTQYF. This chain joins TRBV10-2 and TRBJ2-3; D gene unclear. The CDR3 length is 12 residues. The V gene's germline CDR1 is WSHSY and CDR2 SAAADI. V was cut by 3 bases and J by 2 bases, with 3 bases left in between.

This chain connects TRBV27 to TRBJ2-2, with a tentative D call TRBD2 (6 bases). CDR1 and CDR2 from the germline V gene are MNHEY and SMNVEV (reference sequence). The CDR3 runs 14 residues. Trimming left V 2 bases short and J 6 bases short, with 10 bases between. The CDR3 loop is CASSLGREAGELFF. The CDR3 DNA reads TGTGCCAGCAGTTTAGGCAGGGAGGCCGGGGAGCTGTTTTTT.

This clone was picked up a small number of times. The rearrangement joins TRBV10-3 to TRBJ1-2; 12 bases map to TRBD1. The CDR3 is 16 residues long. The germline V gene encodes CDR1 ENHRY and CDR2 SYGVKD. V lost 4 bases and J lost 6; bases outside the gene matches: 9. CDR3 region: CAISANPGQGADGYTF. CDR3 DNA sequence: TGTGCCATCAGTGCCAACCCGGGACAGGGGGCCGATGGCTACACCTTC.

As to this clone: Different DNA sequences within this sample yield the same CDR3. J is TRBJ2-3 and V is TRBV6-5, with 10 bases fitting TRBD1. With 6 bases clipped from V and 4 bases from J, the junction kept 7 bases outside the gene matches. The length of the CDR3 is 15 residues. Germline V gene data show CDR1 as MNHEY and CDR2 as SVGAGI. CDR3 loop: CASSPDRGRADTQYF. The CDR3 nucleotides are TGTGCCAGCAGCCCTGACAGGGGGCGGGCAGATACGCAGTATTTT.

V is TRBV7-8 and J is TRBJ2-7, with unresolved D. Germline assignment: CDR1 SGHVS and CDR2 FQNEAQ. The CDR3 totals 12 residues. Trimming removed 5 bases at V and 13 bases at J, with 18 bases between. CDR3 sequence: CASSTTPREVYF. Written as DNA, the CDR3 is TGTGCCAGCAGCACCACCCCAAGAGAAGTTTACTTC.

J is TRBJ2-1 and V is TRBV11-3; the D gene is possibly TRBD2 (5 bases). In germline, CDR1 is SGHNT, CDR2 YENEEA. V lost 0 bases, J lost 7 bases, and 19 bases lay in between. The CDR3 covers 17 residues. The CDR3 loop reads CASSLEGIGSGSNEQFF. CDR3 DNA sequence: TGTGCCAGCAGCTTAGAGGGGATCGGGTCGGGAAGTAATGAGCAGTTCTTC. The variable domain in full, completed from reference TRBV11-3 and TRBJ2-1, reads EAGVVQSPRYKIIEKKQPVAFWCNPISGHNTLYWYLQNLGQGPELLIRYENEEAVDDSQLPKDRFSAERLKGVDSTLKIQPAELGDSAVYLCASSLEGIGSGSNEQFFGPGTRLTVL.

A few counts support this clone. The gene calls are TRBV18 and TRBJ2-1, with TRBD1 identical over 7 bases. The germline gives CDR1 KGHSH, CDR2 LQKENI. The CDR3 length is 16 residues. Losses at the gene ends were 0 bases for V and 3 bases for J; bases not matched to a gene: 5. Here the CDR3 DNA reads TGTGCCAGCTCACCACCCTTGGGACAGATCTACAATGAGCAGTTCTTC. Its protein is CASSPPLGQIYNEQFF.

J is TRBJ1-6 and V is TRBV2; 8 bases match TRBD1. Germline CDR1 reads SNHLY; CDR2 reads FYNNEI. This CDR3 region has 13 residues. Germline trimming cut 7 bases from V and 10 bases from J; bases unmatched to any gene: 6. In DNA, the CDR3 is TGTGCCAGCAACCAGGGGGCAAAATCACCCCTCCACTTT. The encoded protein is CASNQGAKSPLHF.

The chain couples TRBV2 to TRBJ2-2; 7 positions match TRBD1. This CDR3 spans 14 amino acids. Unmatched junction bases numbered 8, after V lost 5 bases and J lost 8 bases. Germline CDR1 and CDR2: SNHLY and FYNNEI. The CDR3 nucleotides read TGTGCCAGCAGTCTAGATACAGGGGCTGGGGAGCTGTTTTTT. This translates into CASSLDTGAGELFF.